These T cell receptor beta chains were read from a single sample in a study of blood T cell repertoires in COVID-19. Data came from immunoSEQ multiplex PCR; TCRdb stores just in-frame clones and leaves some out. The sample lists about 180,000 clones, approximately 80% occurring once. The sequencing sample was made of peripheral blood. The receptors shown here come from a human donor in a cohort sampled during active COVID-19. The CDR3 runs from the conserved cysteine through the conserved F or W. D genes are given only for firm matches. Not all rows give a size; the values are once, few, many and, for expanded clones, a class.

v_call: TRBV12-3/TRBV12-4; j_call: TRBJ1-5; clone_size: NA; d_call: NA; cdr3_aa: CASSLGGQPQHF; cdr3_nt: TGTGCCAGCAGTTTAGGGGGCCAGCCCCAGCATTTT
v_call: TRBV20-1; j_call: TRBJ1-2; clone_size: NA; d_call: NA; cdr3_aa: CSATGGYGYTF; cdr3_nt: TGCAGTGCTACCGGTGGCTATGGCTACACCTTC
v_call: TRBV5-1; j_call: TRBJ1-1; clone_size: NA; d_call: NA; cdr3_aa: CASSLGHPNTEAFF; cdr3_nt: TGCGCCAGCAGCTTGGGGCACCCGAACACTGAAGCTTTCTTT
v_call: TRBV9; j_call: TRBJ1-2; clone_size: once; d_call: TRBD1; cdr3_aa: CASSPSGDRGGGYTF; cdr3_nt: TGTGCCAGCAGCCCCAGCGGAGACAGGGGAGGGGGCTACACCTTC
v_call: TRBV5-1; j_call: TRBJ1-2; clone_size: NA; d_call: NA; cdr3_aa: CASSLGEGTYGYTF; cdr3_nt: TGCGCCAGCAGCTTAGGAGAGGGTACCTATGGCTACACCTTC
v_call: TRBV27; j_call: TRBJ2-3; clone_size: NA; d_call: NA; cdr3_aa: CASSLRELRDTQYF; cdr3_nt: TGTGCCAGCAGTTTACGGGAACTCCGGGATACGCAGTATTTT
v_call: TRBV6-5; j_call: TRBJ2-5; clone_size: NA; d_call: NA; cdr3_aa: CASKRVQQETQYF; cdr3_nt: TGTGCCAGTAAAAGAGTTCAACAAGAGACCCAGTACTTC
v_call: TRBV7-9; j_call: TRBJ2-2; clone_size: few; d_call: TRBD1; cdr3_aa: CASSLGQGINTGELFF; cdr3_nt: TGTGCCAGCAGCTTAGGACAGGGGATCAACACCGGGGAGCTGTTTTTT
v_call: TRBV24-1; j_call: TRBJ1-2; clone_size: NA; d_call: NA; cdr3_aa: CATQDRTNYGYTF; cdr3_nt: TGTGCCACCCAAGACAGGACTAACTATGGCTACACCTTC
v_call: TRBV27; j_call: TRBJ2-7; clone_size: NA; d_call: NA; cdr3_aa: CASSVYGSPNEQYF; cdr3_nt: TGTGCCAGCAGTGTGTACGGGAGTCCCAACGAGCAGTACTTC
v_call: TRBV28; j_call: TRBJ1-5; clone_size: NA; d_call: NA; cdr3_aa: CASRPPDSFYQPQHF; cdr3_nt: TGTGCCAGCAGACCACCGGACAGCTTCTATCAGCCCCAGCATTTT
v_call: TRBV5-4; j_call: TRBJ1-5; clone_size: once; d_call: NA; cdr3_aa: CASSRGGNQPQHF; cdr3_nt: TGTGCCAGCAGCCGCGGGGGAAATCAGCCCCAGCATTTT
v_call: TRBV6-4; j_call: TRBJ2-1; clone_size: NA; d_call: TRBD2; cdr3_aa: CASSQSGDSYNEQFF; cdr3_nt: TGTGCCAGCAGTCAGAGCGGGGATTCCTACAATGAGCAGTTCTTC
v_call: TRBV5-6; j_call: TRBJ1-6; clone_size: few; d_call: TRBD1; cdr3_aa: CASSSRTGRNSPLHF; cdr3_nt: TGTGCCAGCAGCTCCCGGACAGGGAGAAATTCACCCCTCCACTTT
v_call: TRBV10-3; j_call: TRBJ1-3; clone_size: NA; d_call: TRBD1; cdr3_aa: CAISESKGANTIYF; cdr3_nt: TGTGCCATCAGTGAGTCTAAGGGGGCGAACACCATATATTTT
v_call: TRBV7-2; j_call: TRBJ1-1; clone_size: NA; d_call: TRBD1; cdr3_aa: CASSSDRAVSTEAFF; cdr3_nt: TGTGCCAGCAGCTCGGACAGGGCGGTGAGCACTGAAGCTTTCTTT
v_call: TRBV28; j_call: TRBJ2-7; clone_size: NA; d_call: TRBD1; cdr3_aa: CASISGTATYEQYF; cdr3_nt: TGTGCCAGCATTTCCGGGACAGCAACTTACGAGCAGTACTTC
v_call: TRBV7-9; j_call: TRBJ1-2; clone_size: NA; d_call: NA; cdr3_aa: CASSLAGASHGYTF; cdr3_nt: TGTGCCAGCAGCTTAGCGGGGGCCTCCCATGGCTACACCTTC
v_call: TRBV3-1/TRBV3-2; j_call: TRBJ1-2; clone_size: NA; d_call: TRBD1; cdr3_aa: CATNIGQGPYGYTF; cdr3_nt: TGTGCCACCAACATTGGACAGGGACCCTATGGCTACACCTTC
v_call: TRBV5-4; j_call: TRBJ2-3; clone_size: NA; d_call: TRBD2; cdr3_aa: CASSWGLAGGDTQYF; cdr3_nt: TGTGCCAGCAGCTGGGGACTAGCGGGGGGGGATACGCAGTATTTT
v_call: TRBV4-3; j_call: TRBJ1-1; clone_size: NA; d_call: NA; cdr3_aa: CASSQGSGLGTTEAFF; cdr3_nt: TGCGCCAGCAGCCAAGGATCTGGACTGGGAACGACTGAAGCTTTCTTT
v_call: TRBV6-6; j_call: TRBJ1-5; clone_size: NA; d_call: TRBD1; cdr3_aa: CASSLGQASNQPQHF; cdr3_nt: TGTGCCAGCAGTTTAGGACAGGCTTCCAATCAGCCCCAGCATTTT
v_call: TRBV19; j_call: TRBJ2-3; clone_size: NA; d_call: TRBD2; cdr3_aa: CASSQLAGATDTQYF; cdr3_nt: TGTGCCAGTAGTCAACTAGCGGGAGCGACAGATACGCAGTATTTT
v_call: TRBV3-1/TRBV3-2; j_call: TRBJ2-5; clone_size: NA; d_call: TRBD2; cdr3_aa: CASSLGSAGALSETQYF; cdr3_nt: TGTGCCAGCAGCCTCGGGTCAGCGGGGGCGCTTTCTGAGACCCAGTACTTC
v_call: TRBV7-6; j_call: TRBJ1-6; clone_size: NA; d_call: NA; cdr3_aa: CPQGRADYNSPLHF; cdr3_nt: TGTCCTCAGGGGCGGGCAGATTATAATTCACCCCTCCACTTT
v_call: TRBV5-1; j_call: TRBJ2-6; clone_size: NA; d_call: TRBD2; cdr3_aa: CASSPLAVGFSGANVLTF; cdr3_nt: TGCGCCAGCAGCCCCCTAGCGGTGGGGTTCTCTGGGGCCAACGTCCTGACTTTC
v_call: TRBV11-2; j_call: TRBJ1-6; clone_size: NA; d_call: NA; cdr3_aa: CASSFWRDSNSPLHF; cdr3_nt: TGTGCCAGCAGCTTTTGGAGGGATAGTAATTCACCCCTCCACTTT
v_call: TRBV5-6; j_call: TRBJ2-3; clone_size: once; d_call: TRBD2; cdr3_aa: CASSPAGRGGDTQYF; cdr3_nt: TGTGCCAGCAGCCCCGCAGGGCGGGGGGGAGATACGCAGTATTTT
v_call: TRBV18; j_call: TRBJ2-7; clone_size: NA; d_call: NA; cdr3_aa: CASSPIGGSYEQYF; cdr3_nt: TGTGCCAGCTCACCTATCGGCGGTTCCTACGAGCAGTACTTC
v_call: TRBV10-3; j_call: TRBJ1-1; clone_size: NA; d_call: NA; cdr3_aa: CAISEYPGDTEAFF; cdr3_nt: TGTGCCATCAGTGAGTACCCGGGTGACACTGAAGCTTTCTTT
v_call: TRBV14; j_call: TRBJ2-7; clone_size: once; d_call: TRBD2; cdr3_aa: CASSRAGPPVAGDFYEQYF; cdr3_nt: TGTGCCAGCAGCCGAGCCGGGCCCCCGGTTGCGGGAGATTTCTACGAGCAGTACTTC
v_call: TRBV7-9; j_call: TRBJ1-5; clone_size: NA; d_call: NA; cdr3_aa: CASSPDSHQPQHF; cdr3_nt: TGTGCCAGCAGCCCGGACAGTCATCAGCCCCAGCATTTT
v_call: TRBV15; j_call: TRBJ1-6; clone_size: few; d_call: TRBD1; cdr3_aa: CATSSGTGNSPLHF; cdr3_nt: TGTGCCACCAGTTCCGGGACAGGGAATTCACCCCTCCACTTT
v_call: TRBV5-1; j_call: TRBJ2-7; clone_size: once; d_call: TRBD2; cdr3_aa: CASSLAQRETYEQYF; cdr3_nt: TGCGCCAGCAGCTTGGCCCAGCGGGAGACCTACGAGCAGTACTTC